The entry that follows covers one T cell receptor beta chain sequence. The data were taken from a study of blood T cell repertoires in COVID-19. About the study: From T cells, B-cell-depleted T cells, or PBMCs came the material, which was cDNA or gDNA.

The ends were cut back, 2 bases at V and 10 bases at J, with 15 bases in the middle. CDR1 is SEHNR and CDR2 is FQNEAQ in the germline V gene (reference sequence). This CDR3 comprises 14 residues. Profiled with immunoSEQ multiplex PCR; TCRdb holds only in-frame clones, not every one. The top ten clones hold 15% of a sample with 43,000 or so clones, about nine tenths of them seen once. The receptor's source is a man aged 60 to 69 with active COVID-19. The sample was peripheral blood. This chain connects TRBV7-9 to TRBJ2-1, with D possibly being TRBD1 (5 bases). CDR3 in amino acids: CASSLLAGREEQFF. CDR3 in DNA: TGTGCCAGCAGCTTATTGGCAGGGCGAGAGGAGCAGTTCTTC.